The 23 T cell receptor beta chains listed next were all sequenced from one sample in a study of early T cells in non-severe SARS-CoV-2 infection. MiXCR was run by TCRdb on the 5' RACE reads, yielding one entry per CDR3 protein. The table shows tens of thousands of distinct CDR3 sequences, with around an eighth occurring only once. The sample was whole blood. All receptors derive from an adult who was a healthcare worker with PCR-confirmed SARS-CoV-2 infection or an uninfected control (not recorded which).

This clonotype was seen more than once but under ten times. V is TRBV7-9 and J is TRBJ2-7, with 11 bases aligning to TRBD1. Germline V CDR1 and CDR2: SEHNR, FQNEAQ (reference sequence). Germline trimming cut 3 bases from V and 0 bases from J; bases unmatched to any gene: 1. The CDR3 is 15 residues long. The CDR3 sequence: CASSFGTGGSYEQYF. As DNA, the CDR3 is TGTGCCAGCAGCTTCGGGACAGGGGGCTCCTACGAGCAGTACTTC.

Ten or more counts support this clonotype. The chain links TRBV7-2 to TRBJ2-1; 9 nucleotides align to TRBD2. This CDR3 comprises 14 residues. Trimming removed 5 bases from V and 6 bases from J; junction bases left unmatched: 5. Germline loops: CDR1 SGHTA, CDR2 FQGNSA. In DNA form, the CDR3 reads TGTGCCAGCAGCCAGATTAGCGGGGGCAATGAGCAGTTCTTC. Its protein is CASSQISGGNEQFF. Using reference TRBV7-2 and TRBJ2-1 for the parts outside the CDR3, the full variable domain is GAGVSQSPSNKVTEKGKDVELRCDPISGHTALYWYRQSLGQGLEFLIYFQGNSAPDKSGLPSDRFSAERTGGSVSTLTIQRTQQEDSAVYLCASSQISGGNEQFFGPGTRLTVL.

The table lists this clonotype with many counts. The chain recombines TRBV7-2 with TRBJ2-7; possible D gene TRBD1, 6 bases. The CDR3 runs 14 residues. CDR1 is SGHTA and CDR2 is FQGNSA in the germline V gene. V was trimmed by 2 bases and J by 3 bases, leaving 11 bases between them. CDR3 sequence (DNA): TGTGCCAGCAGCTTACTCAAACAGGGCTACGAGCAGTACTTC. It translates to CASSLLKQGYEQYF. Full variable domain (rest looked up from reference TRBV7-2 and TRBJ2-7): GAGVSQSPSNKVTEKGKDVELRCDPISGHTALYWYRQSLGQGLEFLIYFQGNSAPDKSGLPSDRFSAERTGGSVSTLTIQRTQQEDSAVYLCASSLLKQGYEQYFGPGTRLTVT.

Ten or more counts support this clonotype. This chain links TRBV5-6 with TRBJ2-7; D gene uncertain. The V gene lost 4 bases and the J gene lost 0 bases, with 11 bases spanning the gap. The CDR3 is 14 residues long. CDR1 SGHDT and CDR2 YYEEEE come from the germline V gene. This chain's CDR3 is CASSRTRSSYEQYF. The CDR3 DNA is TGTGCCAGCAGCCGAACAAGGAGCTCCTACGAGCAGTACTTC.

In its sample, this clonotype was seen many times. The chain has TRBV6-2 or TRBV6-3 and TRBJ1-1, with TRBD1 as a possible D gene (6 bases). This CDR3 region has 12 residues. Between the trimmed V and J ends, which lost 10 bases and 5 bases, there was a span of 14 bases. The germline V gene has CDR1 MNHEY and CDR2 SVGEGT. CDR3 nucleotides: TGTGCCACACAGGGTAGATGGACTGAAGCTTTCTTT. It encodes CATQGRWTEAFF.

This clonotype has a count of ten or more. The rearrangement links TRBV12-5 to TRBJ2-1, with no clear D. This CDR3 is 15 amino acids long. Looked up from germline, CDR1 is LGHNT and CDR2 is FRNRAP. V was shortened by 6 bases and J by 0 bases, with 12 bases between the two germline ends. The CDR3 protein is CASGLSRSSYNEQFF. In nucleotides, the CDR3 is TGTGCTAGTGGCCTATCACGTAGCTCCTACAATGAGCAGTTCTTC. Variable domain in full (rest from reference TRBV12-5 and TRBJ2-1): DARVTQTPRHKVTEMGQEVTMRCQPILGHNTVFWYRQTMMQGLELLAYFRNRAPLDDSGMPKDRFSAEMPDATLATLKIQPSEPRDSAVYFCASGLSRSSYNEQFFGPGTRLTVL.

The sample holds many counts of this clonotype. One end of the junction does not line up with germline, which may come from a read error. The rearrangement joins TRBV6-2 or TRBV6-3 to TRBJ1-5; 7 bases agree with TRBD1. CDR3 size: 14 residues. Germline V gene lookup returns CDR1 MNHEY and CDR2 SVGEGT. The CDR3 DNA sequence: TGTGCCAACAGTGCCGGGACAGCAAATCAGCCCCAGCATTTT. This sequence encodes CANSAGTANQPQHF.

This clonotype showed up many times. This sequence joins TRBV19 and TRBJ1-6; D not resolved. Germline values: CDR1 LNHDA, CDR2 SQIVND (reference sequence). CDR3 length: 16 residues. The V gene lost 4 bases and the J gene lost 5 bases, with 15 bases spanning the gap. CDR3 bases: TGTGCCAGTAGTAGTCGATGGAGCGGGGATAATTCACCCCTCCACTTT. Protein product: CASSSRWSGDNSPLHF.

This clonotype was seen many times. The V and J genes are TRBV19 and TRBJ1-2; maybe TRBD1 (5 bases). The germline V and J ends were trimmed by 5 bases and 4 bases, with 17 bases remaining between them. Per germline, CDR1 LNHDA and CDR2 SQIVND (reference sequence). The CDR3 totals 15 residues. The CDR3 protein is CASSPSGSYSYGYTF. DNA for the CDR3: TGTGCCAGTAGTCCATCAGGGTCTTATAGCTATGGCTACACCTTC. Based on the CDR3 plus reference TRBV19 and TRBJ1-2, the full variable domain is DGGITQSPKYLFRKEGQNVTLSCEQNLNHDAMYWYRQDPGQGLRLIYYSQIVNDFQKGDIAEGYSVSREKKESFPLTVTSAQKNPTAFYLCASSPSGSYSYGYTFGSGTRLTVV.

This clonotype has at least ten counts. The chain is built from TRBV20-1 and TRBJ2-7; a weak D match, TRBD2 (6 bases). Between the trimmed V and J ends, which lost 5 bases and 3 bases, there was a span of 17 bases. The CDR3 is 14 amino acids. The germline V gene encodes CDR1 DFQATT and CDR2 SNEGSKA (reference sequence). CDR3 sequence: CSASLGRGFYEQYF. As DNA, the CDR3 is TGCAGTGCTTCCCTCGGGAGAGGCTTCTACGAGCAGTACTTC.

This clonotype has a handful of counts. The V call is TRBV29-1, the J call TRBJ1-1; maybe TRBD1 (6 bases). The CDR3 is made up of 12 amino acids. V was clipped by 8 bases and J by 4 bases, with 14 bases between them. The germline CDR1 and CDR2 sequences are SQVTM and ANQGSEA. CDR3 region: CSLTKGGTEAFF. In DNA form, the CDR3 reads TGCAGCTTAACCAAGGGGGGCACTGAAGCTTTCTTT.

This clonotype was counted at least ten times. The rearrangement joins TRBV12-3 or TRBV12-4 to TRBJ2-7; D ambiguous. V was clipped by 8 bases and J by 0 bases, with 11 bases between them. The CDR3 runs 13 residues. The CDR3 protein is CASSSLGSYEQYF. CDR3 bases: TGTGCCAGCTCCTCCCTCGGCTCCTACGAGCAGTACTTC.

Many counts were recorded for this clonotype. V and J are TRBV9 and TRBJ2-7, with 9 bases lining up with TRBD2. J lost 3 bases, V lost 0 bases, and 1 base had no gene match. This CDR3 region has 14 residues. Germline assignment: CDR1 SGDLS and CDR2 YYNGEE. CDR3: CASSVGAGGYEQYF. The CDR3 nucleotides are TGTGCCAGCAGCGTAGGAGCGGGGGGCTACGAGCAGTACTTC.

This clonotype was detected ten times or more. The CDR3 DNA follows: TGTGCCAGTAGTATAAGGTCTGGCTCTGGGGCCAACGTCCTGACTTTC. As protein: CASSIRSGSGANVLTF. The chain links TRBV19 to TRBJ2-6, with D unresolved. There are 16 residues in the CDR3. CDR1 is LNHDA, CDR2 SQIVND, per germline (reference sequence). V lost 2 bases and J lost 0, with 8 bases in between.

This clonotype was recorded a few times. The rearrangement joins TRBV21-1 to TRBJ2-7. TRBV21-1 is recorded as a pseudogene. The CDR3 contains 12 residues. CDR3 sequence reads: CASSKTGYEQYF. The CDR3 nucleotides read TGTGCCAGCAGCAAAACGGGCTACGAGCAGTACTTC.

This clonotype came up many times. The chain couples TRBV29-1 to TRBJ2-1; 7 bases match TRBD1. This CDR3 contains 13 residues. V lost 4 bases and J lost 4; bases outside the gene matches: 4. CDR1 and CDR2 (germline): SQVTM, ANQGSEA. CDR3 nucleotides: TGCAGCGTTGGGGACAGAAGGTACAATGAGCAGTTCTTC. The encoded protein is CSVGDRRYNEQFF.

J is TRBJ2-7 and V is TRBV5-1; 7 bases align to TRBD1. Unmatched junction bases numbered 8, after V lost 0 bases and J lost 2 bases. The CDR3 covers 16 residues. Looked up from germline, CDR1 is SGHRS and CDR2 is YFSETQ. CDR3 sequence: CASSLAGTVRAYEQYF. CDR3 bases: TGCGCCAGCAGCTTGGCCGGGACAGTAAGAGCCTACGAGCAGTACTTC.

This clonotype has ten or more counts. The rearrangement uses TRBV18 and TRBJ2-5, with D possibly matching TRBD1 (7 bases). The V gene's germline CDR1 is KGHSH and CDR2 LQKENI. This CDR3 spans 14 amino acids. The V gene lost 6 bases and the J gene lost 1 base, with 12 bases spanning the gap. Here the CDR3 DNA reads TGTGCCAGCTCGCGGGACAGCCTCCAAGAGACCCAGTACTTC. It is translated as CASSRDSLQETQYF.

This chain joins TRBV6-2 or TRBV6-3 and TRBJ2-7; D unclear. The CDR3 consists of 11 residues. The germline V gene has CDR1 MNHEY and CDR2 SVGEGT. V lost 8 bases, J lost 0 bases, and 5 bases lay in between. This chain's CDR3 is CASALSYEQYF. CDR3 nucleotide sequence: TGTGCCAGCGCCCTCTCCTACGAGCAGTACTTC.

This clonotype came up many times. The rearrangement joins TRBV27 to TRBJ2-7; 10 bases fit TRBD1. There are 15 residues in the CDR3. In germline, CDR1 is MNHEY, CDR2 SMNVEV (reference sequence). Germline trimming cut 3 bases from V and 0 bases from J; bases unmatched to any gene: 2. As DNA, the CDR3 is TGTGCCAGCAGTTTCGGGACAGGGGCCTCCTACGAGCAGTACTTC. This gives the protein CASSFGTGASYEQYF.

The V gene is TRBV28, the J gene TRBJ2-5, with D possibly being TRBD1 (6 bases). Deletions cut 7 bases from V and 4 bases from J, with 13 bases between. Germline CDR1 reads MDHEN; CDR2 reads SYDVKM. This CDR3 contains 13 residues. DNA of the CDR3: TGTGCCAGCAATATCAGGGGTGTAGAGACCCAGTACTTC. Amino acid sequence: CASNIRGVETQYF.

This clonotype has a count of ten or more. CDR3 nucleotides: TGTGCCAGCAGCTCCTCGAGACAGGCGGTCTACGAGCAGTACTTC. Its protein product is CASSSSRQAVYEQYF. V gene TRBV7-9 combines with J gene TRBJ2-7; D might be TRBD1 (6 bases). V was clipped by 4 bases and J by 3 bases, with 16 bases between them. CDR1 and CDR2 from the germline V gene are SEHNR and FQNEAQ (reference sequence). This CDR3 spans 15 amino acids. Looking up the rest from reference TRBV7-9 and TRBJ2-7 gives the full variable domain: DTGVSQNPRHKITKRGQNVTFRCDPISEHNRLYWYRQTLGQGPEFLTYFQNEAQLEKSRLLSDRFSAERPKGSFSTLEIQRTEQGDSAMYLCASSSSRQAVYEQYFGPGTRLTVT.

The J gene is TRBJ2-2, the V gene TRBV6-1, with D perhaps matching TRBD2 (6 bases). Looked up from germline, CDR1 is MNHNS and CDR2 is SASEGT. CDR3 length equals 15 residues. V lost 0 bases and J 6 bases, leaving 11 bases between the germline ends. Here the CDR3 DNA reads TGTGCCAGCAGTGAAGCCCCGACTAGTTCCGGGGAGCTGTTTTTT. Its translation: CASSEAPTSSGELFF.